A selection of T cell receptor beta chains follows, all from one sample in a study of cytomegalovirus exposure and HLA in healthy donors. Sequencing was performed with immunoSEQ multiplex PCR; in TCRdb, only in-frame clones are kept and a portion is missing. The table shows about 150,000 clones, with approximately 83% occurring only once. Sequenced sample: PBMCs. The receptors here all came from a woman in her thirties or forties in good health and CMV-seronegative. CDR3s include the opening cysteine and the closing phenylalanine or tryptophan. D genes are given only for firm matches. Part of the rows lack a size; the others show once, few, many or a class for expanded clones.

V	size	J	length	D	DNA	CDR3
TRBV29-1	.	TRBJ2-1	13	TRBD1	TGCAGCGCAGAGGGACAGGGCGACAATGAGCAGTTCTTC	CSAEGQGDNEQFF
TRBV10-3	.	TRBJ2-3	17	.	TGTGCCATCAGTGTTAACTCCCAGGGCAGGGGTACAGATACGCAGTATTTT	CAISVNSQGRGTDTQYF
TRBV5-1	.	TRBJ1-2	15	TRBD1	TGCGCCAGCAGAAATGGGGACAGTTTTAACTATGGCTACACCTTC	CASRNGDSFNYGYTF
TRBV6-1	.	TRBJ2-7	15	.	TGTGCCAGCAGTGATGGTAAGGGAGCCGTCTACGAGCAGTACTTC	CASSDGKGAVYEQYF
TRBV14	.	TRBJ2-2	16	.	TGTGCCAGCAGCCAAGATTGGACACTGATCTCCGGGGAGCTGTTTTTT	CASSQDWTLISGELFF
TRBV10-3	.	TRBJ1-5	14	TRBD1	TGTGCCATACACAGGGGTTCCGGCAATCAGCCCCAGCATTTT	CAIHRGSGNQPQHF
TRBV5-4	.	TRBJ1-1	14	TRBD1	TGTGCCAGCAGCCCCGGGACAGGGGTGTCTGAAGCTTTCTTT	CASSPGTGVSEAFF
TRBV19	.	TRBJ2-1	17	TRBD2	TGTGCCAGTAGTTCACTCGACGGGACTAGCGGGGGGGGGCGGCAGTTCTTC	CASSSLDGTSGGGRQFF
TRBV30	.	TRBJ1-5	17	TRBD1	TGTGCCTGGAGTACAAAAAGGACAGGGTTCGGCAATCAGCCCCAGCATTTT	CAWSTKRTGFGNQPQHF
TRBV2	.	TRBJ2-1	13	.	TGTGCCACCTCGTCCGTCTCCTACAATGAGCAGTTCTTC	CATSSVSYNEQFF
TRBV29-1	few	TRBJ2-2	14	.	TGCAGCGTTGAGATAGGGGGGGACACCGGGGAGCTGTTTTTT	CSVEIGGDTGELFF
TRBV30	.	TRBJ1-2	15	TRBD1	TGTGCCTTCTCTTGGGGACAGGGGTCCTGGGATGGCTACACCTTC	CAFSWGQGSWDGYTF
TRBV19	.	TRBJ2-7	15	TRBD2	TGTGCCAGTAGTATTGGACTAGCGGGAATATACGAGCAGTACTTC	CASSIGLAGIYEQYF
TRBV13	.	TRBJ2-7	13	TRBD2	TGTGCCAGCAGCACGCGGGAGTCCTACGAGCAGTACTTC	CASSTRESYEQYF
TRBV5-4	few	TRBJ1-1	15	.	TGTGCCAGCAGCTTGGTTGCAGGGTTAACCCCTGAAGCTTTCTTT	CASSLVAGLTPEAFF
TRBV5-1	.	TRBJ2-1	18	TRBD2	TGCGCCAGCAGCTTGGCGGGACTAGCGGGGGGGGGTTACAATGAGCAGTTCTTC	CASSLAGLAGGGYNEQFF
TRBV10-2	.	TRBJ1-1	12	.	TGCGCCAGTACCCTTTCGAGTACTGAAGCTTTCTTT	CASTLSSTEAFF
TRBV7-9	.	TRBJ2-3	16	TRBD2	TGTGCCAGCAGCGACACGCGGGGGGGGAACACAGATACGCAGTATTTT	CASSDTRGGNTDTQYF
TRBV19	.	TRBJ2-7	14	.	TGTGCCAGTACGACGAGCGCAGGGCGACGGGAGCAGTACTTC	CASTTSAGRREQYF
TRBV5-1	.	TRBJ2-5	18	TRBD2	TGCGCCAGCACCCACTATCCAGGGACTAGCGGGATCCAAGAGACCCAGTACTTC	CASTHYPGTSGIQETQYF
TRBV5-1	.	TRBJ1-4	15	TRBD1	TGCGCCAGCAGCTTGGATGGACAGGGTAATGAAAAACTGTTTTTT	CASSLDGQGNEKLFF
TRBV6-5	.	TRBJ1-1	12	TRBD1	TGTGCCAGTGGACAGGGGAACACTGAAGCTTTCTTT	CASGQGNTEAFF
TRBV27	.	TRBJ2-1	15	TRBD2	TGTGCCAGCAGACGTGGCGGGAGTATCCACAATGAGCAGTTCTTC	CASRRGGSIHNEQFF
TRBV29-1	once	TRBJ1-1	13	TRBD1	TGCAGCGTGGGACAGGCGATGAACACTGAAGCTTTCTTT	CSVGQAMNTEAFF
TRBV21-1	few	TRBJ2-1	16	.	TGTGCCAGCAGCAAAGAGGTAGCGGGGCCAGACAATGAGCAGTTCTTC	CASSKEVAGPDNEQFF
TRBV6-5	.	TRBJ1-1	15	.	TGTGCCAGCAGGGGCCCTGGCAGGGGTAACACTGAAGCTTTCTTT	CASRGPGRGNTEAFF
TRBV7-9	few	TRBJ1-1	14	.	TGTGCCAGCAGCTTAGTGGCAGGGAACACTGAAGCTTTCTTT	CASSLVAGNTEAFF
TRBV4-2	.	TRBJ2-3	16	TRBD2	TGTGCCACCGAACCGGGGGGAAGCGGGAGAACAGATACGCAGTATTTT	CATEPGGSGRTDTQYF
TRBV27	.	TRBJ2-7	14	.	TGTGCCAGCAGTTTTAATGATCAGGGCTACGAGCAGTACTTC	CASSFNDQGYEQYF
TRBV25-1	few	TRBJ1-2	14	.	TGTGCCAGCACCGCTGCGGGGGGCGGCTATGGCTACACCTTC	CASTAAGGGYGYTF
TRBV6-6	few	TRBJ1-1	16	.	TGTGCCAGCATTCACCGGGACACGACCTTGAACACTGAAGCTTTCTTT	CASIHRDTTLNTEAFF
TRBV18	.	TRBJ2-7	15	.	TGTGCCAGCTCCCCCGGCGGATATGGGGCTTACGAGCAGTACTTC	CASSPGGYGAYEQYF
TRBV4-2	once	TRBJ2-7	16	TRBD2	TGTGCCAGCAGCCAAGAACCGGGACTAGGTTCTTGGGAGCAGTACTTC	CASSQEPGLGSWEQYF
TRBV9	.	TRBJ2-7	13	.	TGTGCCAGCAGCGCGGCCACGAGACAGAAGCAGTACTTC	CASSAATRQKQYF
TRBV5-1	.	TRBJ1-2	17	TRBD1	TGCGCCAGCAGCACTCAAAGCGGGGACAGGTTGTTCTATGGCTACACCTTC	CASSTQSGDRLFYGYTF
TRBV2	.	TRBJ1-3	16	.	TGTGCCAGCAGTGAACTTAGGAAGGGGGCTGGAAACACCATATATTTT	CASSELRKGAGNTIYF
TRBV7-9	.	TRBJ2-1	18	TRBD2	TGTGCCAGCAGCCAAATAGGACTAGCGGGAGGCGGGGTTGATGAGCAGTTCTTC	CASSQIGLAGGGVDEQFF
TRBV4-1	.	TRBJ2-2	18	TRBD2	TGCGCCAGCAGCCAATCCCCATTAGCGGGAGTGGGCACCGGGGAGCTGTTTTTT	CASSQSPLAGVGTGELFF
TRBV19	.	TRBJ1-1	16	TRBD1	TGTGCCAGTAGTATTTCCGCCCACACAGGGGCGTCTGAAGCTTTCTTT	CASSISAHTGASEAFF
TRBV6-5	once	TRBJ1-1	14	TRBD1	TGTGCCAGCAGTGCGAACAGGGGTGGGACTGAAGCTTTCTTT	CASSANRGGTEAFF
TRBV27	.	TRBJ1-5	21	TRBD1	TGTGCCAGCAGTTTAGCGGGTCCGGCAGGGGGCCCTGGGGTCCGCAATCAGCCCCAGCATTTT	CASSLAGPAGGPGVRNQPQHF
TRBV27	.	TRBJ2-1	15	.	TGTGCCAGCAGTCCCCGGGGAGGAAGGGTCAATGAGCAGTTCTTC	CASSPRGGRVNEQFF
TRBV2	few	TRBJ1-1	13	TRBD1	TGTGCCAGCATCGGGACAGTGAACACTGAAGCTTTCTTT	CASIGTVNTEAFF
TRBV18	.	TRBJ2-4	11	.	TGTGCCAGCTCACCTGAGAGGATTCAGTACTTC	CASSPERIQYF
TRBV11-2	.	TRBJ1-5	15	.	TGTGCCAGCAGCCCAGGGAATCTATTAAATCAGCCCCAGCATTTT	CASSPGNLLNQPQHF
TRBV28	.	TRBJ1-2	13	.	TGTGCCAGCAGTGGAACTACTAACTATGGCTACACCTTC	CASSGTTNYGYTF
TRBV6-5	.	TRBJ1-5	14	TRBD1	TGTGCCAGCAGCCTAACAGGGGTCTCGAAGCCCCAGCATTTT	CASSLTGVSKPQHF
TRBV2	once	TRBJ2-1	14	TRBD2	TGTGCCAGCAGGGAGGGACTAGCGACCAATGAGCAGTTCTTC	CASREGLATNEQFF
TRBV7-6	few	TRBJ2-7	13	.	TGTGCCAGCAGCTCGACAGTCCCCTACGAGCAGTACTTC	CASSSTVPYEQYF
TRBV29-1	once	TRBJ1-1	13	.	TGCAGCGTTGTCGCTAGGGGAAACACTGAAGCTTTCTTT	CSVVARGNTEAFF
TRBV10-3	.	TRBJ2-7	13	.	TGTGCCATCAGTGAGACACCTTCCTACGAGCAGTACTTC	CAISETPSYEQYF
TRBV6-5	.	TRBJ2-1	13	.	TGTGCCAGCCCGGAAGCGGACTACAATGAGCAGTTCTTC	CASPEADYNEQFF
TRBV7-6	.	TRBJ2-3	13	.	TGTGCCAGCAGCTTAAACAGGGCTGATACGCAGTATTTT	CASSLNRADTQYF
TRBV6-5	.	TRBJ2-7	15	TRBD1	TGTGCCAGCAGTGCCGGGACAGGGAGCTCCTACGAGCAGTACTTC	CASSAGTGSSYEQYF
TRBV6-5	.	TRBJ1-6	13	TRBD1	TGTGCCAGCCGAGGACAGGGTGATTCACCCCTCCACTTT	CASRGQGDSPLHF
TRBV6-4	.	TRBJ2-3	16	TRBD2	TGTGCCAGCAGTGACACAGCGGGGGGGCCATCAGATACGCAGTATTTT	CASSDTAGGPSDTQYF
TRBV5-4	.	TRBJ2-3	15	.	TGTGCCAGCAGCCGTGGAGGGAAAAGCACAGATACGCAGTATTTT	CASSRGGKSTDTQYF